Listed here is a single T cell receptor beta chain. The sample originates from a study of blood T cell repertoires in COVID-19. For the study at large: The study drew acute and convalescent COVID-19 samples from the United States, Italy and Spain.

Original handling: Counts of nucleated cells, estimated from reference gene primer amplification, were obtained. The data were produced by immunoSEQ multiplex PCR, yet TCRdb's version contains in-frame clones alone and is incomplete. Clone size and the V and J calls come from that table; the DNA yielded D and trimming. Of about 340,000 clones listed, about 83% are singletons. The sample comprised peripheral blood. The receptor was isolated from a man aged 30 to 45 with active or convalescent COVID-19.

CDR3 region: CASSPRTGGSTDTQYF. The CDR3 DNA reads TGCGCCAGCAGCCCGCGGACAGGGGGAAGCACAGATACGCAGTATTTT. The chain couples TRBV5-1 to TRBJ2-3, with TRBD1 identical over 10 bases. The CDR3 consists of 16 residues. Germline CDR1 reads SGHRS; CDR2 reads YFSETQ. V was pared by 4 bases and J by 0 bases, with 5 bases of the junction left unmatched.